This T cell receptor (beta chain) comes out of a study of PD-1 and CTLA-4 blockade in melanoma. The protocol was immunoSEQ multiplex PCR, while the TCRdb copy is restricted to in-frame clones and leaves out a portion. The data hold tens of thousands of clones, with about nine tenths observed a single time. Germline loops: CDR1 MDHEN, CDR2 SYDVKM. The CDR3 is 21 amino acids. Trimming shortened V by 3 bases and J by 0 bases, and 28 bases separated the two germline ends. The V and J genes are TRBV28 and TRBJ2-3, with D tentatively TRBD2 (5 bases). This clonotype was obtained from a human donor with melanoma. The input for sequencing was CD8+ T cells from peripheral blood, taken from a patient given anti-PD-1 treatment. CDR3 sequence (DNA): TGTGCCAGCAGTTTTCCGGAGCGATTTTCCCTAGCCATAGAAAGCACAGATACGCAGTATTTT. Amino acid sequence: CASSFPERFSLAIESTDTQYF.